This TCR beta chain was captured in a study of cytomegalovirus exposure and HLA in healthy donors. Study summary: In an early release, HLA-typed donors contributed about 79 million unique TCR sequences.

Amplification used 60 Vbeta primers and 13 Jbeta primers. Some clones are missing from TCRdb's copy, which holds only in-frame ones; the method was immunoSEQ multiplex PCR. This sample carries about 95,000 clones, roughly 79% of them seen once, and the ten largest clones take about 5%. CDR3 length: 12 residues. V lost 4 bases, J lost 5 bases, and 9 bases lay in between. Germline lookup yields CDR1 SGHTS and CDR2 YDEGEE. Comment on this clone: The CDR3 does not close with the conserved phenylalanine or tryptophan, likely indicating a read error.

Sequenced material: PBMCs. This TCR was recovered from a woman aged 40 to 50 in good health and CMV-seronegative. This chain links TRBV5-8 with TRBJ1-1; tentative D call: TRBD1 (5 bases). The CDR3 coding sequence is TGTGCCAGCAGCAGGGGTTTTACTGAAGCTTTCGTT. This codes for CASSRGFTEAFV.